This T cell receptor (beta chain) derives from a study of naive and memory T cell subsets (dated by TCRdb to 2016 to 2017). As for the study more broadly: Sorted naive and memory T cell subsets from peripheral blood were analyzed in the study using a UMI-based, open-source pipeline for TCR alpha and beta sequencing. The results of the functional CMV T cell responses matched the IgG serology results in every case. RNA was DNase-treated and reverse transcribed with TCR constant-region primers, mostly using SuperScript III. What the authors observed across the whole study: RNA-based TCR counts may be influenced by expression changes linked to T cell activation and differentiation. A clonotype was defined as a single alpha or beta chain sequence rather than as a paired alpha/beta receptor. In both CD4 and CD8 cells, a rise in Gini index and a fall in Shannon and inverse Simpson diversity were observed from naive through CM, EM and EMRA. A power law was followed by TCR abundance, with an exponent that differed between naive and memory subsets but was consistent across the three individuals. After error correction, over 90% of naive TCR sequences appeared only once, giving much steeper abundance distributions than memory subsets. The repertoire findings for the naive and memory subsets could not be validated against a ground truth because none was available.

Library prep was done by UMI-ligation and nested PCR. An equimolar mix of two oligonucleotides covering both TRBC1 and TRBC2 was used as the beta constant-region primer. A single-stranded oligonucleotide bearing the SP2 primer plus a 12-nucleotide UMI was ligated onto the 3' end of the cDNA by T4 RNA ligase 1. The ligated cDNA went through four rounds of PCR with nested alpha and beta constant-region primers together with the SP2 primer. Incubation of the ligation reaction was carried out at 16 degrees C for about 20-24 hours. PCR2 was typically performed as a SYBR Green qPCR and was stopped at a predetermined threshold so that over-amplification was prevented. All purifications after the first were performed with Agencourt AMPure XP magnetic beads. Libraries were quantified by Qubit and checked on a TapeStation, with a main peak expected near 650 bp. Pooled libraries were sequenced on an Illumina MiSeq with v2 2x251 paired-end kits, typically giving roughly 0.95-2.3 million reads per sample. Each sample was pooled at 4 nM, and roughly 5-7% PhiX was included to help cluster recognition. The study's own analysis went as follows. Decombinator assigned V and J genes to Demultiplexor-processed FASTQ reads by tag matching, allowing a single base-pair mismatch. UMIs were used by Collapsinator to correct both sequencing errors and frequency errors arising from PCR heterogeneity. TCRs were translated and CDR3s were extracted from the conserved cysteine to the FGXG phenylalanine by CDR3Translator, with non-productive sequences being flagged. Gini, Shannon entropy and inverse Simpson indices were calculated on repertoires that had been subsampled to equal numbers of UMI-defined TCRs. Within the linear range, a power law was fitted by maximum likelihood to the distributions of clonotype abundance. Similar UMI counts, unique TCR numbers and clonal distributions were obtained with the pipeline and with MIGEC on one naive CD8 sample. A set of several thousand CMV-associated CDR3 sequences, compiled from VDJdb and a published dataset, was used to search the repertoires. TCRdb reworked the public reads: Q25 trimming with fastp, MiXCR clone assembly, productive beta chains retained. When rows share a CDR3 protein, they turn into one entry using the most common DNA and genes. TCRdb assigned the V and J calls; the authors' analysis was not used. The sample table lists about 85,000 distinct CDR3 sequences, around 13% of them with a count of one. The ten top clones hold approximately 0.84% of the sample.

This clonotype was counted ten times or more. What antigen it recognizes has not been identified. Base qualities are missing; no much larger clone stands one base away. Trimming leaves V shorter by 3 bases and J shorter by 0 bases, with the junction holding 6 bases beyond the gene matches. Inclusive of the bounding cysteine and phenylalanine, the CDR3 is 16 residues long. Here the CDR3 DNA is all that survives: 48 bases in frame from base 1. From a lookup of the germline V gene (reference sequence), CDR1 and CDR2 are DFQATT and SNEGSKA. Separate amplification of TCR alpha and beta chain libraries was performed from the second PCR step onward. CMV status of each donor was established by measuring IFNgamma production from CD4+ T cells after fresh PBMCs were stimulated overnight with CMV viral lysate. Using Miltenyi beads, CD4 T cells were first positively selected, and CD8 T cells were then positively selected from the CD4-negative fraction. Cells were stained for CD3, CD4, CD8, CD45RA, CD27 and a live/dead dye and were sorted on a BD Aria II into four subsets based on CD45RA and CD27. Blood was obtained from a few healthy volunteers, and the blood from each volunteer was fractionated into CD4 and CD8 T cells and subsequently into four differentiation subsets. About 0.13 L of peripheral blood was collected from each donor, and PBMC were isolated by Ficoll-Paque PLUS density-gradient centrifugation. Sorted cells were lysed in RLT buffer, after which RNA was extracted using a Qiagen RNeasy kit and stored at -80 degrees C.

The specimen sequenced was central memory CD4+ T cells from blood. The cell subset or site tag for this specimen amounts to: central memory, CD45RA- CD27+. Rearrangement joined TRBV20-1 to TRBJ2-4, and 9 junctional nucleotides match TRBD2. The TCR originated in a human donor in good health. At the DNA level, the sequence is TGCAGTGCTAGCTATACTAGCGGGCTAGCCAAAAACATTCAGTACTTC. Its translation is CSASYTSGLAKNIQYF.